Following are 19 T cell receptor beta chains from one sample sequenced in a study of CD8+ T cells in alopecia areata. cDNA prepared by RNA extraction and subsequent reverse transcription served as the template for sequencing. Libraries were prepared by immunoSEQ multiplex PCR; TCRdb keeps only in-frame clonotypes and omits some of them. The table shows about 100,000 clones, with roughly 55% occurring only once. Input material: NKG2D-low CD8+ T cells sorted from blood. These receptor sequences come from a human donor with alopecia areata.

The J gene is TRBJ2-7, the V gene TRBV23-1; D gene unclear. TRBV23-1 is annotated as an ORF whose role is uncertain. V shed 3 bases and J shed 4 bases, with 13 bases lying between them. The length of the CDR3 is 14 residues. The CDR3 sequence is CASSHNFWLYEQYF. The CDR3 DNA reads TGCGCCAGCAGTCACAATTTCTGGCTTTACGAGCAGTACTTC.

This clone has a handful of counts. V gene TRBV13 combines with J gene TRBJ2-1; TRBD2 is a possible D gene (6 bases). This CDR3 has 13 amino acids. V shed 5 bases and J shed 4 bases, with 9 bases lying between them. Germline V gene lookup returns CDR1 PRHDT and CDR2 FYEKMQ (reference sequence). The CDR3 loop is CASSQGLYNEQFF. The CDR3 coding sequence is TGTGCCAGCAGCCAGGGACTTTACAATGAGCAGTTCTTC.

The chain carries TRBV28 and TRBJ1-5, with 11 bases matching TRBD1. CDR1 and CDR2 from the germline V gene are MDHEN and SYDVKM. The CDR3 is 16 amino acids. Losses at the gene ends were 0 bases for V and 5 bases for J; bases not matched to a gene: 3. In nucleotides, the CDR3 is TGTGCCAGCAGTTTATGGTGGGGACAGGGGGATCAGCCCCAGCATTTT. It is translated as CASSLWWGQGDQPQHF. Using reference TRBV28 and TRBJ1-5 for the parts outside the CDR3, the full variable domain is DVKVTQSSRYLVKRTGEKVFLECVQDMDHENMFWYRQDPGLGLRLIYFSYDVKMKEKGDIPEGYSVSREKKERFSLILESASTNQTSMYLCASSLWWGQGDQPQHFGDGTRLSIL.

The V gene is TRBV27, the J gene TRBJ2-1; D tentatively reads TRBD1 or TRBD2 (5 bases each). The CDR3 is 13 amino acids. The V gene's germline CDR1 is MNHEY and CDR2 SMNVEV (reference sequence). Trimming pared 8 bases from V and 10 bases from J, leaving 18 bases between. The CDR3 nucleotides are TGTGCCAGCGCCAGGGTTTGGGGGAAGGAGCAGTTCTTC. It encodes CASARVWGKEQFF.

J is TRBJ1-5 and V is TRBV7-9; the D is unclear. Trimming removed 3 bases from V and 3 bases from J, with 3 bases in between. Germline CDR1 is SEHNR and CDR2 is FQNEAQ (reference sequence). The length of the CDR3 is 12 residues. The CDR3 bases are TGTGCCAGCAGCTTTAACAATCAGCCCCAGCATTTT. This translates into CASSFNNQPQHF.

The genes are TRBV6-5 and TRBJ2-3; D is perhaps TRBD2 (5 bases). Trimming took 8 bases from V and 4 from J, leaving 16 bases between them. CDR3 length: 14 amino acids. In germline, CDR1 is MNHEY, CDR2 SVGAGI. The CDR3: CASGSPLVPDTQYF. The CDR3 DNA follows: TGTGCCAGCGGCTCCCCACTAGTGCCAGATACGCAGTATTTT.

The chain couples TRBV9 to TRBJ2-1, with D perhaps being TRBD1 or TRBD2 (5 bases each). The CDR3 covers 16 residues. CDR1 and CDR2 (germline): SGDLS, YYNGEE. Between the trimmed V and J ends, which lost 0 bases and 4 bases, there was a span of 14 bases. The CDR3 sequence is CASSVERLAGYNEQFF. The DNA for the CDR3 is TGTGCCAGCAGCGTAGAGCGGCTAGCAGGGTACAATGAGCAGTTCTTC.

This chain links TRBV9 with TRBJ2-1, with D possibly matching TRBD2 (5 bases). CDR1 and CDR2 from the germline V gene are SGDLS and YYNGEE. The CDR3 has 12 amino acids. The V end was cut by 1 base, the J end by 8 bases, with 7 bases between. CDR3 sequence (DNA): TGTGCCAGCAGCGTAAATAGCGATGAGCAGTTCTTC. Protein: CASSVNSDEQFF.

The gene calls are TRBV27 and TRBJ2-7, with 9 positions matching TRBD2. V shed 3 bases and J 6 bases; nucleotides not matched to a gene: 6. There are 14 residues in the CDR3. Germline V lookup: CDR1 MNHEY, CDR2 SMNVEV (reference sequence). The CDR3 protein is CASSLRGLASEQYF. Here the CDR3 DNA reads TGTGCCAGCAGTTTGCGGGGACTAGCCTCCGAGCAGTACTTC.

V gene TRBV14 combines with J gene TRBJ2-1, with D unclear. Germline V CDR1 and CDR2: SGHDN, FVKESK. Trimming pared 2 bases from V and 5 bases from J, leaving 4 bases between. This CDR3 spans 12 amino acids. CDR3 bases: TGTGCCAGCAGCCAAATTCACAATGAGCAGTTCTTC. Residues: CASSQIHNEQFF.

A remark on this clone: Other DNA sequences within the sample encode an identical CDR3. The chain couples TRBV27 to TRBJ1-1; D not certain. The CDR3 length is 13 residues. Germline CDR1 and CDR2: MNHEY and SMNVEV (reference sequence). V was cut by 2 bases and J by 1 base, with 5 bases left in between. The CDR3 loop reads CASSLGSNTEAFF. CDR3 coding DNA: TGTGCCAGCAGTTTAGGTTCGAACACTGAAGCTTTCTTT.

The chain couples TRBV7-9 to TRBJ1-1; D gene ambiguous. V was shortened by 5 bases and J by 1 base, with 14 bases between the two germline ends. The CDR3 is 15 residues long. CDR1 SEHNR and CDR2 FQNEAQ come from the germline V gene (reference sequence). The CDR3 sequence is CASSVEPRGNTEAFF. The CDR3 nucleotides read TGTGCCAGCAGCGTAGAACCTCGGGGGAACACTGAAGCTTTCTTT.

This clone was seen a handful of times. J is TRBJ1-2 and V is TRBV29-1; the match to TRBD1 covers 9 bases. This CDR3 comprises 14 residues. Germline loops: CDR1 SQVTM, CDR2 ANQGSEA. The V gene end was trimmed by 2 bases and the J gene end by 3 bases; junction bases not matched to a gene: 4. Written as DNA, the CDR3 is TGCAGCGTTGAACCGGGACAGGGATACTATGGCTACACCTTC. Translating gives CSVEPGQGYYGYTF.

This clone has ten or more counts. The chain carries TRBV7-9 and TRBJ2-1, with a tentative D call TRBD2 (6 bases). Germline V CDR1 and CDR2: SEHNR, FQNEAQ (reference sequence). The CDR3 is made up of 12 amino acids. The V gene lost 2 bases and the J gene lost 13 bases, with 12 bases spanning the gap. As DNA, the CDR3 is TGTGCCAGCAGCTTAAACGGGGGAGTTCAGTTCTTC. This codes for CASSLNGGVQFF.

This clone appeared a few times. The rearrangement links TRBV19 to TRBJ2-7, with 7 bases aligning to TRBD2. Germline CDR1 reads LNHDA; CDR2 reads SQIVND (reference sequence). The CDR3 sequence is 14 residues long. Trimming cost V 6 bases and J 2 bases; bases outside gene matches: 7. The CDR3 sequence is CASRLSGRTYEQYF. Here the CDR3 DNA reads TGTGCCAGTAGACTTAGCGGGCGGACCTACGAGCAGTACTTC.

The chain is built from TRBV28 and TRBJ2-6; 8 bases map to TRBD2. The CDR3 covers 14 residues. J gave up 10 bases and V 6 bases, and 8 bases lay outside the gene matches. CDR1 and CDR2 from the germline V gene are MDHEN and SYDVKM. The CDR3 loop is CASSYSGTGNVLTF. CDR3 sequence (DNA): TGTGCCAGCAGCTATAGCGGGACTGGAAACGTCCTGACTTTC.

The rearrangement joins TRBV5-1 to TRBJ2-1, with D perhaps TRBD2 (6 bases). This CDR3 is built from 14 residues. The V gene's germline CDR1 is SGHRS and CDR2 YFSETQ. Trimming took off 1 base at V and 4 bases at J, with 9 bases between the two ends. The CDR3 DNA is TGCGCCAGCAGCTTGTGGGAGGCTTACAATGAGCAGTTCTTC. Amino acids: CASSLWEAYNEQFF.

The chain is built from TRBV2 and TRBJ2-2; 7 bases are shared with TRBD2. With V trimmed by 2 bases and J by 1 base, 7 bases remained unmatched. CDR1 SNHLY and CDR2 FYNNEI come from the germline V gene. The CDR3 totals 17 residues. The CDR3 DNA sequence: TGTGCCAGCAGTGAATACAGCCTAGCGGAGAACACCGGGGAGCTGTTTTTT. Protein product: CASSEYSLAENTGELFF. The variable domain in full, with the rest retrieved from reference TRBV2 and TRBJ2-2, is EPEVTQTPSHQVTQMGQEVILRCVPISNHLYFYWYRQILGQKVEFLVSFYNNEISEKSEIFDDQFSVERPDGSNFTLKIRSTKLEDSAMYFCASSEYSLAENTGELFFGEGSRLTVL.

The V and J genes are TRBV27 and TRBJ2-7; 12 nucleotides align to TRBD1. V was pared by 7 bases and J by 5 bases, with 3 bases of the junction left unmatched. The germline CDR1 and CDR2 sequences are MNHEY and SMNVEV (reference sequence). CDR3 length: 13 residues. CDR3 in amino acids: CASTGTGGHEQYF. The CDR3 coding sequence is TGTGCCAGCACAGGGACAGGGGGCCACGAGCAGTACTTC.